Shown below are 32 T cell receptor beta chains from a single sample sequenced in a study of cytomegalovirus exposure and HLA in healthy donors. TCRdb keeps only in-frame clones here, not all; method: immunoSEQ multiplex PCR. The table shows 110,000 to 150,000 clones, with just over 85% occurring only once. Sequences were obtained from PBMCs. These receptors all stem from a woman between 18 and 30 years old in good health and CMV-seropositive.

This clone was recorded only once. V and J are TRBV5-6 and TRBJ1-1; the match to TRBD1 covers 8 bases. The V gene's germline CDR1 is SGHDT and CDR2 YYEEEE. CDR3 length: 15 residues. Losses at the gene ends were 2 bases for V and 1 base for J; bases not matched to a gene: 4. CDR3 sequence (DNA): TGTGCCAGCAGCTTCGACAGGGGATGGAACACTGAAGCTTTCTTT. Protein: CASSFDRGWNTEAFF. Drawing the rest from reference TRBV5-6 and TRBJ1-1, the complete variable domain is DAGVTQSPTHLIKTRGQQVTLRCSPKSGHDTVSWYQQALGQGPQFIFQYYEEEERQRGNFPDRFSGHQFPNYSSELNVNALLLGDSALYLCASSFDRGWNTEAFFGQGTRLTVV.

CDR3 sequence: CASSVGLHGRADTQYF. The CDR3 DNA follows: TGTGCCAGCAGTGTAGGACTTCACGGGAGGGCAGATACGCAGTATTTT. J is TRBJ2-3 and V is TRBV2; 8 bases agree with TRBD2. V shed 4 bases, J shed 4 bases, and the junction held 10 bases outside the gene matches. There are 16 residues in the CDR3. Germline loops: CDR1 SNHLY, CDR2 FYNNEI.

The rearrangement uses TRBV25-1 and TRBJ2-7, with TRBD1 matching 7 bases. Germline CDR1 reads MGHDK; CDR2 reads SYGVNS. The trim removed 6 bases at V and 6 bases at J, leaving 14 bases unmatched. The CDR3 consists of 15 residues. As DNA, the CDR3 is TGTGCCAGCAGACAGGGGCAGGGCCGGCTCGGCGAGCAGTACTTC. It encodes CASRQGQGRLGEQYF.

V is TRBV29-1 and J is TRBJ1-1; a possible D gene is TRBD1 (6 bases). V was cut by 5 bases and J by 0 bases, with 10 bases left in between. The germline V gene encodes CDR1 SQVTM and CDR2 ANQGSEA. This CDR3 is 13 amino acids long. This CDR3 reads CSVLTGMNTEAFF. CDR3 DNA sequence: TGCAGCGTTCTTACAGGGATGAACACTGAAGCTTTCTTT.

This rearrangement joins TRBV5-6 to TRBJ2-7; D perhaps matches TRBD2 (5 bases). This CDR3 region has 14 residues. V lost 3 bases to trimming and J lost 7 bases, with 17 bases between them. The V gene's germline CDR1 is SGHDT and CDR2 YYEEEE. The DNA for the CDR3 is TGTGCCAGCAGCTCGGCGGGTAGATTCGGTGAGCAGTACTTC. Translated, it gives CASSSAGRFGEQYF.

This clone was counted a single time. The V and J genes are TRBV30 and TRBJ2-1, with TRBD2 identical over 7 bases. The V segment lost 4 bases and the J segment 11 bases; nucleotides outside the gene matches: 14. The CDR3 consists of 14 residues. CDR1 is GTSNPN and CDR2 is SVGIG in the germline V gene (reference sequence). CDR3 loop: CAWTPGLSFSQQFF. The CDR3, as DNA: TGTGCCTGGACCCCGGGACTATCCTTCTCCCAGCAGTTCTTC.

This rearrangement joins TRBV18 to TRBJ2-7; a weak D match, TRBD2 (5 bases). V was cut by 3 bases and J by 3 bases, with 6 bases left in between. Germline lookup yields CDR1 KGHSH and CDR2 LQKENI. The CDR3 is 12 residues long. The CDR3 DNA sequence: TGTGCCAGCTCACCGAGGGTCTACGAGCAGTACTTC. Translation gives CASSPRVYEQYF.

J is TRBJ2-5 and V is TRBV10-3; 9 bases line up with TRBD1. CDR3 length: 16 residues. The junction had 3 bases not matched to a gene; V was cut back by 0 bases and J by 1 base. Germline-derived CDR1 and CDR2 are ENHRY and SYGVKD. CDR3 loop: CAISESRTGAQETQYF. The CDR3 nucleotides read TGTGCCATCAGTGAGTCGAGGACAGGGGCCCAAGAGACCCAGTACTTC.

The rearrangement uses TRBV28 and TRBJ2-7; D is unresolved. The V and J ends lost 5 bases and 5 bases respectively, with 13 bases between them. The CDR3 is 13 amino acids. Germline CDR1 and CDR2: MDHEN and SYDVKM. The CDR3 region has the DNA TGTGCCAGCAGTAACAGCATTTTGAACGAGCAGTACTTC. Residues: CASSNSILNEQYF.

The chain carries TRBV4-3 and TRBJ2-7, with TRBD1 matching 9 bases. This CDR3 has 13 amino acids. CDR1 is LGHNA, CDR2 YSLEER, per germline. V lost 4 bases and J lost 5; bases outside the gene matches: 3. The CDR3 sequence is CASSPRDRDEQYF. The CDR3, as DNA: TGCGCCAGCAGCCCCCGGGACAGGGACGAGCAGTACTTC.

This chain joins TRBV9 and TRBJ2-1; TRBD2 aligns across 7 bases. CDR3 length equals 17 residues. CDR1 and CDR2 from the germline V gene are SGDLS and YYNGEE. V trimming: 3 bases; J trimming: 7 bases; junction bases outside the gene matches: 16. DNA for the CDR3: TGTGCCAGCAGCGCTATAGGCACTAGCGATTTTAGTAATGAGCAGTTCTTC. This gives the protein CASSAIGTSDFSNEQFF.

V and J are TRBV5-6 and TRBJ2-1, with 8 positions matching TRBD2. Germline V lookup: CDR1 SGHDT, CDR2 YYEEEE. Trimming cost V 4 bases and J 6 bases; bases outside gene matches: 6. The CDR3 is 14 amino acids. Here the CDR3 DNA reads TGTGCCAGCAGCCGGGGACTAGTTGTCAATGAGCAGTTCTTC. Translated: CASSRGLVVNEQFF.

The V and J genes are TRBV4-1 and TRBJ1-4; D gene unclear. Trimming took 3 bases from V and 10 from J, leaving 15 bases between them. The CDR3 contains 14 residues. Germline lookup yields CDR1 MGHRA and CDR2 YSYEKL. As DNA, the CDR3 is TGCGCCAGCAGCCAGGCACAGACGCTTGTAAAACTGTTTTTT. Encoded protein: CASSQAQTLVKLFF.

This clone has only a few counts. CDR3 loop: CASREGGEETQYF. The DNA for the CDR3 is TGCGCCAGCAGGGAAGGGGGGGAAGAGACCCAGTACTTC. V usage is TRBV10-2 and J usage is TRBJ2-5, with D perhaps matching TRBD2 (7 bases). Per germline, CDR1 WSHSY and CDR2 SAAADI. CDR3 length: 13 residues. V lost 6 bases, J lost 3 bases, and 11 bases lay in between.

This clone was seen a single time. V usage is TRBV9 and J usage is TRBJ1-1, with no clear D. Germline V gene lookup returns CDR1 SGDLS and CDR2 YYNGEE. The CDR3 is made up of 17 amino acids. Trimming left V 2 bases short and J 1 base short, with 18 bases between. The CDR3 here is CASSVSIAVAQNTEAFF. For the CDR3, the DNA is TGTGCCAGCAGCGTCAGTATCGCAGTGGCACAGAACACTGAAGCTTTCTTT. Looking up the rest from reference TRBV9 and TRBJ1-1 gives the full variable domain: DSGVTQTPKHLITATGQRVTLRCSPRSGDLSVYWYQQSLDQGLQFLIQYYNGEERAKGNILERFSAQQFPDLHSELNLSSLELGDSALYFCASSVSIAVAQNTEAFFGQGTRLTVV.

This clone occurred once. The chain couples TRBV5-4 to TRBJ2-3, with D hard to call. Germline CDR1 SGHNT, CDR2 YYREEE (reference sequence). V lost 2 bases to trimming and J lost 3 bases, with 7 bases between them. The CDR3 is 13 residues long. The CDR3 DNA reads as TGTGCCAGCAGCTTTACGACTACAGATACGCAGTATTTT. Translated, it gives CASSFTTTDTQYF.

This chain links TRBV28 with TRBJ2-5; 8 positions match TRBD1. Germline-derived CDR1 and CDR2 are MDHEN and SYDVKM. The CDR3 consists of 13 residues. Losses at the gene ends were 8 bases for V and 3 bases for J; bases not matched to a gene: 5. The CDR3 nucleotides read TGTGCCAGCGGGGGACAGGCCGAAGAGACCCAGTACTTC. Residues: CASGGQAEETQYF.

The chain employs TRBV7-9 and TRBJ2-7; 10 bases agree with TRBD1. The length of the CDR3 is 15 residues. V gave up 2 bases and J gave up 1 base; unmatched junction bases: 2. Germline assignment: CDR1 SEHNR and CDR2 FQNEAQ (reference sequence). The CDR3 DNA follows: TGTGCCAGCAGCTTAATGGGACAGGGGTCCTACGAGCAGTACTTC. It specifies CASSLMGQGSYEQYF.

This sequence joins TRBV10-3 and TRBJ1-4; the D is unclear. In germline, CDR1 is ENHRY, CDR2 SYGVKD. V shed 0 bases and J shed 4 bases, with 9 bases lying between them. The CDR3 covers 15 residues. The CDR3 DNA sequence: TGTGCCATCAGTGAGTCGAAAGGCGGTAATGAAAAACTGTTTTTT. Amino acid sequence: CAISESKGGNEKLFF.

This clone was seen once. V and J are TRBV6-6 and TRBJ2-7, with 13 bases aligning to TRBD2. Germline V gives CDR1 MNHNY, CDR2 SVGAGI (reference sequence). The CDR3 covers 14 residues. With 4 bases clipped from V and 4 bases from J, the junction kept 1 base outside the gene matches. The CDR3 protein is CASSLTSGGYEQYF. The CDR3, as DNA: TGTGCCAGCAGTTTGACTAGCGGGGGGTACGAGCAGTACTTC.

The chain uses TRBV5-5 and TRBJ1-1, with D possibly TRBD1 on 5 matching bases. CDR1 SGHKS and CDR2 YYEKEE come from the germline V gene (reference sequence). V lost 3 bases and J 1 base, leaving 7 bases between the germline ends. The CDR3 spans 13 residues. In nucleotides, the CDR3 is TGTGCCAGCAGCTCCACAGGGAACACTGAAGCTTTCTTT. This translates into CASSSTGNTEAFF.

The chain carries TRBV27 and TRBJ1-2, with unresolved D. Trimming shortened V by 6 bases and J by 3 bases, and 17 bases separated the two germline ends. CDR3 length: 15 amino acids. Germline assignment: CDR1 MNHEY and CDR2 SMNVEV (reference sequence). CDR3 residues: CASSRTPTGDYGYTF. The CDR3 region has the DNA TGTGCCAGCAGCCGTACCCCCACGGGTGACTATGGCTACACCTTC.

In its sample, this clone was seen a few times. This chain connects TRBV7-9 to TRBJ1-2, with TRBD1 as a possible D gene (5 bases). Germline lookup yields CDR1 SEHNR and CDR2 FQNEAQ (reference sequence). Between the trimmed V and J ends, which lost 5 bases and 4 bases, there was a span of 8 bases. The CDR3 runs to 12 residues. CDR3 residues: CASSDDSYGYTF. In nucleotides, the CDR3 is TGTGCCAGCAGCGACGACAGCTATGGCTACACCTTC. The variable domain in full, with the rest retrieved from reference TRBV7-9 and TRBJ1-2, is DTGVSQNPRHKITKRGQNVTFRCDPISEHNRLYWYRQTLGQGPEFLTYFQNEAQLEKSRLLSDRFSAERPKGSFSTLEIQRTEQGDSAMYLCASSDDSYGYTFGSGTRLTVV.

V is TRBV6-1 and J is TRBJ2-7; D gene ambiguous. The length of the CDR3 is 11 residues. V lost 5 bases and J lost 12, with 14 bases in between. Germline V gives CDR1 MNHNS, CDR2 SASEGT. The CDR3 here is CASSTPEFRYF. As DNA, the CDR3 is TGTGCCAGCAGTACCCCCGAATTTAGGTACTTC.

The V gene is TRBV28, the J gene TRBJ1-1, with TRBD1 as a possible D gene (6 bases). V was clipped by 5 bases and J by 10 bases, with 20 bases between them. This CDR3 comprises 14 residues. The V gene's germline CDR1 is MDHEN and CDR2 SYDVKM. The DNA of the CDR3 is TGTGCCAGCAGTGCGAGGACGACAGGCCCAGGAGCTTTCTTT. Translation gives CASSARTTGPGAFF.

This chain connects TRBV7-8 to TRBJ1-2; tentatively, D is TRBD1 (6 bases). The germline CDR1 and CDR2 sequences are SGHVS and FQNEAQ. The CDR3 runs to 17 residues. Trimming stripped 2 bases from V and 3 bases from J, with 19 bases between. DNA for the CDR3: TGTGCCAGCAGCTTACGTCCGGACAGTAGGGTGGACTATGGCTACACCTTC. Translated, it gives CASSLRPDSRVDYGYTF. The whole variable domain, remainder taken from reference TRBV7-8 and TRBJ1-2, is GAGVSQSPRYKVAKRGQDVALRCDPISGHVSLFWYQQALGQGPEFLTYFQNEAQLDKSGLPSDRFFAERPEGSVSTLKIQRTQQEDSAVYLCASSLRPDSRVDYGYTFGSGTRLTVV.

The V gene is TRBV28, the J gene TRBJ1-2, with 10 positions matching TRBD1. Germline values: CDR1 MDHEN, CDR2 SYDVKM. V shed 6 bases, J shed 2 bases, and the junction held 12 bases outside the gene matches. The CDR3 length is 17 residues. This CDR3 is CASSFHTGTGENYGYTF. The CDR3 DNA reads TGTGCCAGCAGCTTCCACACCGGGACAGGGGAGAACTATGGCTACACCTTC.

This chain links TRBV5-1 with TRBJ2-5; D is uncertain. This CDR3 contains 13 residues. V gave up 0 bases and J gave up 7 bases, with 10 bases separating them. In germline, CDR1 is SGHRS, CDR2 YFSETQ. The CDR3 DNA follows: TGCGCCAGCAGCTTGGAGTTCTTCGGGACCCAGTACTTC. Translated, it gives CASSLEFFGTQYF. Filled out from reference TRBV5-1 and TRBJ2-5, the complete variable domain reads KAGVTQTPRYLIKTRGQQVTLSCSPISGHRSVSWYQQTPGQGLQFLFEYFSETQRNKGNFPGRFSGRQFSNSRSEMNVSTLELGDSALYLCASSLEFFGTQYFGPGTRLLVL.

The chain has TRBV29-1 and TRBJ2-3; TRBD1 matches at 9 bases. The CDR3 runs to 14 residues. V shed 4 bases and J 1 base; nucleotides not matched to a gene: 3. CDR1 and CDR2 from the germline V gene are SQVTM and ANQGSEA. The CDR3 region is CSVGDRDRTDTQYF. DNA for the CDR3: TGCAGCGTTGGGGACAGGGATCGCACAGATACGCAGTATTTT.

J is TRBJ1-6 and V is TRBV27, with TRBD1 matching over 8 bases. The CDR3 sequence is 15 residues long. Germline assignment: CDR1 MNHEY and CDR2 SMNVEV (reference sequence). V lost 5 bases and J lost 7; bases outside the gene matches: 7. This chain's CDR3 is CASSARQGRNSPLHF. The DNA of the CDR3 is TGTGCCAGCAGTGCACGACAGGGGCGGAATTCACCCCTCCACTTT.

The chain links TRBV7-2 to TRBJ2-5, with TRBD1 matching 8 bases. The CDR3 is 15 amino acids. V lost 10 bases to trimming and J lost 2 bases; unmatched junction nucleotides: 12. Germline V CDR1 and CDR2: SGHTA, FQGNSA. The CDR3 region is CATGWDRILQETQYF. In nucleotides, the CDR3 is TGTGCCACGGGATGGGACAGGATCCTTCAAGAGACCCAGTACTTC.

The chain carries TRBV15 and TRBJ2-7; perhaps TRBD1 as D (5 bases). Trimming pared 5 bases from V and 2 bases from J, leaving 13 bases between. Germline V gene sequence: CDR1 LNHNV, CDR2 YYDKDF (reference sequence). The length of the CDR3 is 14 residues. The CDR3 DNA reads TGTGCCACCAGCTCGGACACATATCCCTACGAGCAGTACTTC. Translating it yields CATSSDTYPYEQYF.